This TCR beta chain was recovered during a study of blood T cell repertoires in COVID-19. The method was immunoSEQ multiplex PCR; TCRdb's version includes in-frame clones alone and lacks a portion of them. The sample yields roughly 170,000 clones, approximately 90% seen once. The sequenced sample consisted of peripheral blood. The clonotype originates from a woman between 65 and 79 years old with COVID-19, enrolled during active disease.

The CDR3 nucleotides are TGTGCCAGCAGCCAAGATTACAGGGGGTCAGCTTTCTTT. Its protein product is CASSQDYRGSAFF. The rearrangement joins TRBV3-1 (or the pseudogene TRBV3-2) to TRBJ1-1; the match to TRBD1 covers 8 bases. The CDR3 runs 13 residues. J lost 10 bases, V lost 0 bases, and 4 bases had no gene match. Looked up from germline, CDR1 is LGHDT and CDR2 is YNNKEL (reference sequence).